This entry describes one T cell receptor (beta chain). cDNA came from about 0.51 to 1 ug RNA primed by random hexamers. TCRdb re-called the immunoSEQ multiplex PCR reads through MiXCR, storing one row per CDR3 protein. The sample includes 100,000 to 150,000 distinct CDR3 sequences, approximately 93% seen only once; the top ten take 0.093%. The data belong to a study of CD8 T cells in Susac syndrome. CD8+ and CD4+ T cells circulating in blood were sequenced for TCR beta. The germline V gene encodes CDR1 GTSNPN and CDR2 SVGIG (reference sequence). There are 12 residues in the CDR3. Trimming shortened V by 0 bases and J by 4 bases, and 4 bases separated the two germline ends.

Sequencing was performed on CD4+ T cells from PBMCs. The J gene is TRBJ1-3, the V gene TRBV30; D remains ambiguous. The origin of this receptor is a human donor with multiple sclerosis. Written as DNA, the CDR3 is TGTGCCTGGAGTGTTAACGGAAACACCATATATTTT. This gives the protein CAWSVNGNTIYF. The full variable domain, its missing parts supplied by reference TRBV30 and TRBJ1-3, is SQTIHQWPATLVQPVGSPLSLECTVEGTSNPNLYWYRQAAGRGLQLLFYSVGIGQISSEVPQNLSASRPQDRQFILSSKKLLLSDSGFYLCAWSVNGNTIYFGEGSWLTVV.